These 10 T cell receptor beta chains share one sample of origin, sequenced in a study of shared clonotypes between healthy human individuals. Clones were sequenced by immunoSEQ multiplex PCR, and TCRdb holds only the in-frame ones, with some missing. Of about 1,500,000 clones in the sample, roughly 96% were seen once. The sample taken for sequencing was naive CD4+ T cells sorted from blood. Subset described: CD45RA+ positively selected. The origin of the receptors is a man in his thirties or forties in good health.

Comments on this clone: The same CDR3 is also encoded by other DNA sequences in this sample. This chain joins TRBV7-2 and TRBJ2-7, with 11 bases that match TRBD2. Trimming cost V 1 base and J 2 bases; bases outside gene matches: 4. The germline gives CDR1 SGHTA, CDR2 FQGNSA. The CDR3 covers 16 residues. For the CDR3, the DNA is TGTGCCAGCAGCTTAGGAAGACTAGCGGGACCCTACGAGCAGTACTTC. It translates to CASSLGRLAGPYEQYF.

The chain is built from TRBV5-1 and TRBJ2-1; D remains unclear. Trimming took 5 bases from V and 4 from J, leaving 16 bases between them. Germline lookup yields CDR1 SGHRS and CDR2 YFSETQ. The CDR3 is 15 residues long. The CDR3 DNA is TGCGCCAGCAGAACGATTGCGGAGATTTACAATGAGCAGTTCTTC. Protein: CASRTIAEIYNEQFF.

The V and J genes are TRBV29-1 and TRBJ2-1, with TRBD1 identical over 9 bases. Germline CDR1 reads SQVTM; CDR2 reads ANQGSEA. The length of the CDR3 is 14 residues. V shed 6 bases, J shed 5 bases, and the junction held 8 bases outside the gene matches. The CDR3: CSVPGTGLNNEQFF. CDR3 bases: TGCAGCGTACCCGGGACAGGGTTGAACAATGAGCAGTTCTTC.

This CDR3 reads CASGLVAASGQETQYF. The DNA for the CDR3 is TGTGCTAGTGGTTTGGTAGCAGCTAGCGGCCAAGAGACCCAGTACTTC. The chain couples TRBV12-5 to TRBJ2-5, with TRBD2 matching 7 bases. Germline CDR1 is LGHNT and CDR2 is FRNRAP. The CDR3 loop spans 16 amino acids. The V gene end was trimmed by 0 bases and the J gene end by 1 base; junction bases not matched to a gene: 5.

This clone was recorded a few times. V usage is TRBV6-6 and J usage is TRBJ1-5, with D possibly TRBD1 on 6 matching bases. This CDR3 is 15 amino acids long. V was cut by 6 bases and J by 2 bases, with 14 bases left in between. Germline V gene lookup returns CDR1 MNHNY and CDR2 SVGAGI (reference sequence). The CDR3 is CASRIQGEGNQPQHF. The CDR3, as DNA: TGTGCCAGCAGAATACAGGGCGAGGGCAATCAGCCCCAGCATTTT.

V usage is TRBV6-4 and J usage is TRBJ1-2; D uncertain. V was shortened by 3 bases and J by 0 bases, with 8 bases between the two germline ends. CDR1 MRHNA and CDR2 SNTAGT come from the germline V gene. The CDR3 sequence is 14 residues long. CDR3 DNA sequence: TGTGCCAGCAGTGAAGGAAGCGCTAACTATGGCTACACCTTC. It yields the protein CASSEGSANYGYTF.

The V gene is TRBV11-1, the J gene TRBJ2-1, with D tentatively TRBD1 (6 bases). Germline assignment: CDR1 SGHAT and CDR2 FQDESV (reference sequence). This CDR3 contains 13 residues. V was trimmed by 5 bases and J by 4 bases, leaving 9 bases between them. The CDR3 region has the DNA TGTGCCAGCAGCCCGGACAGATACAATGAGCAGTTCTTC. It encodes CASSPDRYNEQFF.

In its sample, this clone was seen a few times. In DNA, the CDR3 is TGTGCCAGCAGCCAAGCTGGGGAATCTTACAATGAGCAGTTCTTC. Translation gives CASSQAGESYNEQFF. The chain uses TRBV4-2 and TRBJ2-1; D is uncertain. Trimming left V 1 base short and J 4 bases short, with 11 bases between. The CDR3 runs to 15 residues. CDR1 is LGHNA, CDR2 YNFKEQ, per germline.

V gene TRBV29-1 combines with J gene TRBJ2-5, with a possible D match to TRBD1 (6 bases). The V end lost 7 bases, the J end lost 7 bases, and 25 bases lay between the germline ends. Germline-derived CDR1 and CDR2 are SQVTM and ANQGSEA. This CDR3 contains 15 residues. CDR3 protein: CSDTYVGTPAGTQYF. The CDR3 nucleotides are TGCAGCGATACCTATGTCGGGACACCGGCAGGGACCCAGTACTTC.

The V gene is TRBV28, the J gene TRBJ1-5, with TRBD1 as a possible D gene (5 bases). This CDR3 has 15 amino acids. Germline V gene data show CDR1 as MDHEN and CDR2 as SYDVKM. V was cut by 6 bases and J by 3 bases, with 15 bases left in between. As DNA, the CDR3 is TGTGCCAGCAGGGTCATGGGGGGAAACAATCAGCCCCAGCATTTT. Amino acid sequence: CASRVMGGNNQPQHF. The variable domain in full, completed from reference TRBV28 and TRBJ1-5, reads DVKVTQSSRYLVKRTGEKVFLECVQDMDHENMFWYRQDPGLGLRLIYFSYDVKMKEKGDIPEGYSVSREKKERFSLILESASTNQTSMYLCASRVMGGNNQPQHFGDGTRLSIL.